The present T cell receptor beta chain was sequenced within a study of blood T cell repertoires in COVID-19. Study in general: Samples taken during acute and convalescent COVID-19 were collected in the United States, Italy and Spain. The cDNA or gDNA used as material had been derived from T cells, B-cell-depleted T cells, or PBMCs.

There are 13 residues in the CDR3. Germline V CDR1 and CDR2: ENHRY, SYGVKD. The V end lost 11 bases, the J end lost 5 bases, and 18 bases lay between the germline ends. Under the authors' procedure: Nucleated cell number was recorded as an estimate derived from reference gene primer amplification. The protocol was immunoSEQ multiplex PCR, while the TCRdb copy is restricted to in-frame clones and leaves out a portion. V and J calls plus clone size are reproduced from that table; the DNA served to infer D and trimming. The repertoire holds 200,000 to 300,000 clones, with 86% as singletons. The sequenced sample consisted of peripheral blood. This TCR was recovered from a young man with active or convalescent COVID-19. The genes are TRBV10-3 and TRBJ1-1, with unresolved D. The CDR3 is CAESEGWETEAFF. The CDR3 nucleotides read TGTGCCGAATCGGAGGGATGGGAAACTGAAGCTTTCTTT.